The clone carrying this TCR beta chain came up once. Some clones are missing from TCRdb's copy, which holds only in-frame ones; the method was immunoSEQ multiplex PCR. The sample shows approximately 53,000 clones, 70% to 85% of them seen only once. This entry is derived from a study of memory CD4+ T cells and cytomegalovirus serostatus. Single viable CD3+CD4+CD8-CD45RO+ cells were sorted as the memory CD4+ T cells. The CDR3 runs to 15 residues. Germline V gives CDR1 SNHLY, CDR2 FYNNEI. Trimming left V 6 bases short and J 1 base short, with 15 bases between. The sequenced sample consisted of memory CD4+ T cells from blood. This TCR came from an adult in good health and CMV-seronegative. V and J are TRBV2 and TRBJ1-1; a weak D match, TRBD1 (5 bases). DNA for the CDR3: TGTGCCAGCAGCCTCGAGGGGAGGCGGAACACTGAAGCTTTCTTT. It is translated as CASSLEGRRNTEAFF. Full variable domain (missing parts from reference TRBV2 and TRBJ1-1): EPEVTQTPSHQVTQMGQEVILRCVPISNHLYFYWYRQILGQKVEFLVSFYNNEISEKSEIFDDQFSVERPDGSNFTLKIRSTKLEDSAMYFCASSLEGRRNTEAFFGQGTRLTVV.